This T cell receptor beta chain emerged from a study of blood T cell repertoires in COVID-19. The CDR3 totals 15 residues. The trim removed 4 bases at V and 2 bases at J, leaving 8 bases unmatched. Germline CDR1 SGHTA, CDR2 FQGNSA. TCRdb's table, derived via immunoSEQ multiplex PCR, lists solely in-frame clones and lacks some. The table lists approximately 190,000 clones, roughly 80% of them singletons. This receptor was obtained from a woman aged 40 to 49 with acute or convalescent COVID-19. The sequenced sample was peripheral blood. The chain has TRBV7-2 and TRBJ2-7; 7 nucleotides match TRBD1. The DNA of the CDR3 is TGTGCCAGCAGCTCCCGACAGGGCGCAGCCTACGAGCAGTACTTC. Translation: CASSSRQGAAYEQYF.